Below, 20 T cell receptor beta chains from the same sample are listed, as sequenced in a study of CD8+CD57+ T cells in acquired aplastic anemia. The TCR beta profiling, which covered VDJ combination and CDR3 sequence, was carried out using genomic DNA as the template. TCRdb independently ran MiXCR on the reads; one entry per CDR3 protein. The sample shows 450,000 to 600,000 distinct CDR3 sequences, around 32% of them seen only once. All sequencing subjects had displayed CD8+CD57+ cell expansion on flow cytometry. The sample consisted of sorted CD4+, CD8+, or CD8+CD57+ T cells (not recorded which) from PBMCs. These receptor sequences come from a human donor with aplastic anemia.

This clonotype occurred many times. The CDR3 DNA sequence: TGTGCCAGCAGCTTAGAAGGACAGGTGGGGACTGAAGCTTTCTTT. Translating gives CASSLEGQVGTEAFF. The chain employs TRBV7-8 and TRBJ1-1; 7 nucleotides align to TRBD1. The germline V gene encodes CDR1 SGHVS and CDR2 FQNEAQ. V shed 1 base, J shed 5 bases, and the junction held 7 bases outside the gene matches. The CDR3 spans 15 residues.

This clonotype was counted a few times. This chain joins TRBV24-1 and TRBJ1-5; a possible D gene is TRBD1 (6 bases). Germline CDR1 KGHDR, CDR2 SFDVKD. The length of the CDR3 is 13 residues. V dropped 5 bases and J dropped 7 bases, with 11 bases sitting between them. CDR3 region: CATSGGREQPQHF. CDR3 DNA sequence: TGTGCCACCAGTGGGGGGCGAGAACAGCCCCAGCATTTT.

At least ten counts were recorded for this clonotype. V usage is TRBV20-1 and J usage is TRBJ2-7; maybe TRBD1 (5 bases). The V end lost 4 bases, the J end lost 4 bases, and 11 bases lay between the germline ends. The CDR3 extends over 12 amino acids. Per germline, CDR1 DFQATT and CDR2 SNEGSKA (reference sequence). The CDR3 DNA reads as TGCAGTGCTAAATCTCAGGGATACGAGCAGTACTTC. Protein: CSAKSQGYEQYF.

This chain links TRBV20-1 with TRBJ1-4; D is uncertain. Trimming pared 2 bases from V and 3 bases from J, leaving 4 bases between. The CDR3 consists of 12 residues. Per the germline V gene, CDR1 is DFQATT and CDR2 is SNEGSKA (reference sequence). The CDR3 region is CSARRPNEKLFF. The CDR3 region has the DNA TGCAGTGCTAGACGTCCTAATGAAAAACTGTTTTTT.

This sequence joins TRBV15 and TRBJ2-7; a weak D match, TRBD2 (6 bases). CDR1 and CDR2 from the germline V gene are LNHNV and YYDKDF (reference sequence). Deletions cut 1 base from V and 3 bases from J, with 16 bases between. The CDR3 runs 16 residues. The CDR3, as DNA: TGTGCCACCAGCAGAGTCATCTACGGGGGTGGCTACGAGCAGTACTTC. It codes for CATSRVIYGGGYEQYF.

The V gene is TRBV29-1, the J gene TRBJ1-1; D unclear. CDR3 length: 11 amino acids. With 8 bases removed from V and 1 base from J, the gap between germline ends came to 8 bases. The germline gives CDR1 SQVTM, CDR2 ANQGSEA. CDR3 residues: CSSAENTEAFF. Here the CDR3 DNA reads TGCAGCTCCGCGGAGAACACTGAAGCTTTCTTT.

Ten or more counts support this clonotype. The chain is built from TRBV5-1 and TRBJ2-7; perhaps TRBD1 as D (7 bases). The CDR3 totals 14 residues. The germline V gene has CDR1 SGHRS and CDR2 YFSETQ. With 3 bases removed from V and 1 base from J, the gap between germline ends came to 11 bases. The CDR3 protein is CASSWGDRSYEQYF. As DNA, the CDR3 is TGCGCCAGCAGCTGGGGGGACAGATCCTACGAGCAGTACTTC.

This rearrangement joins TRBV19 to TRBJ2-1; 9 bases align to TRBD2. V dropped 3 bases and J dropped 6; count of bases not matched to a gene: 6. Per germline, CDR1 LNHDA and CDR2 SQIVND (reference sequence). This CDR3 contains 15 residues. The CDR3 bases are TGTGCCAGTAGTATTAATAGCGGGGGATGCAATGAGCAGTTCTTC. It yields the protein CASSINSGGCNEQFF.

The sample holds many counts of this clonotype. The chain carries TRBV7-9 and TRBJ1-2, with no clear D. The CDR3 covers 13 residues. Trimming shortened V by 1 base and J by 7 bases, and 10 bases separated the two germline ends. Germline lookup yields CDR1 SEHNR and CDR2 FQNEAQ (reference sequence). CDR3 DNA sequence: TGTGCCAGCAGCTTAGTGGGTTCTCCTGGCTACACCTTC. It is translated as CASSLVGSPGYTF.

This clonotype appeared many times. The V and J genes are TRBV7-2 and TRBJ2-7, with D possibly matching TRBD1 (5 bases). Germline lookup yields CDR1 SGHTA and CDR2 FQGNSA. This CDR3 comprises 13 residues. The V end was cut by 2 bases, the J end by 4 bases, with 9 bases between. The CDR3 spells CASSLSGLYEQYF. For the CDR3, the DNA is TGTGCCAGCAGCTTATCAGGGCTGTACGAGCAGTACTTC.

V is TRBV2 and J is TRBJ2-1; TRBD2 matches 9 bases. From germline, CDR1 is SNHLY and CDR2 FYNNEI. CDR3 length equals 14 residues. The V and J ends lost 8 bases and 3 bases, in that order; junction bases with no gene match: 5. The CDR3 nucleotides are TGTGCCAGCCGAAGACTAGCGGACTACAATGAGCAGTTCTTC. It codes for CASRRLADYNEQFF.

In its sample, this clonotype was seen a few times. This chain links TRBV5-1 with TRBJ2-5; 8 bases agree with TRBD2. The J segment lost 1 base and the V segment lost 0 bases, leaving 8 bases of the junction unmatched. Germline assignment: CDR1 SGHRS and CDR2 YFSETQ. The CDR3 covers 17 residues. CDR3 amino acids: CASSLVAWGTSQETQYF. The DNA for the CDR3 is TGCGCCAGCAGCTTGGTAGCTTGGGGGACTAGCCAAGAGACCCAGTACTTC.

As for this clonotype: The CDR3 does not end in the conserved phenylalanine or tryptophan, so this is likely a read error. The CDR3 DNA is TGCAGTGCTAGGGAATCGGGACGCCTCGACGAGCAGTACCTC. The encoded protein is CSARESGRLDEQYL. The chain has TRBV20-1 and TRBJ2-7; D tentatively reads TRBD1 or TRBD2 (5 bases each). The CDR3 runs to 14 residues. Germline CDR1 is DFQATT and CDR2 is SNEGSKA (reference sequence). Trimming shortened V by 3 bases and J by 5 bases, and 17 bases separated the two germline ends.

The chain couples TRBV2 to TRBJ1-2; D perhaps matches TRBD1 (6 bases). The V end lost 9 bases, the J end lost 8 bases, and 16 bases lay between the germline ends. Germline V gives CDR1 SNHLY, CDR2 FYNNEI. The CDR3 runs to 12 residues. The CDR3, as DNA: TGTGCCAGGGACGGGGGCTATGGGGGCTACACCTTC. Its translation: CARDGGYGGYTF. The variable domain in full, with the rest retrieved from reference TRBV2 and TRBJ1-2, is EPEVTQTPSHQVTQMGQEVILRCVPISNHLYFYWYRQILGQKVEFLVSFYNNEISEKSEIFDDQFSVERPDGSNFTLKIRSTKLEDSAMYFCARDGGYGGYTFGSGTRLTVV.

The V call is TRBV15, the J call TRBJ2-7; D is unclear. Germline V CDR1 and CDR2: LNHNV, YYDKDF (reference sequence). There are 11 residues in the CDR3. V shed 9 bases and J shed 7 bases, with 13 bases lying between them. The CDR3 reads CATMTTWEQYF. CDR3 nucleotides: TGTGCCACTATGACCACTTGGGAGCAGTACTTC.

This clonotype was counted only a few times. This sequence joins TRBV4-2 and TRBJ2-5; weak D call: TRBD2 (6 bases). The length of the CDR3 is 14 residues. Germline V gene sequence: CDR1 LGHNA, CDR2 YNFKEQ. Trimming pared 4 bases from V and 1 base from J, leaving 10 bases between. The CDR3 coding sequence is TGTGCCAGCAGCCCACTAGCACTCCAAGAGACCCAGTACTTC. Amino acid sequence: CASSPLALQETQYF.

This clonotype was seen at least ten times. The chain links TRBV10-3 to TRBJ1-1; TRBD1 matches at 10 bases. The CDR3 is 15 residues long. The trim removed 0 bases at V and 6 bases at J, leaving 4 bases unmatched. Germline lookup yields CDR1 ENHRY and CDR2 SYGVKD. The CDR3: CAISESGDRGPEAFF. The DNA for the CDR3 is TGTGCCATCAGTGAGTCAGGAGACAGGGGGCCTGAAGCTTTCTTT.

This clonotype was detected many times. The chain recombines TRBV7-8 with TRBJ1-2, with TRBD1 as a possible D gene (6 bases). CDR3 length: 14 amino acids. Trimming removed 3 bases from V and 4 bases from J, with 12 bases in between. Germline V gene data show CDR1 as SGHVS and CDR2 as FQNEAQ. The CDR3 coding sequence is TGTGCCAGCAGCTTCGAGCAGGGGATCTATGGCTACACCTTC. This gives the protein CASSFEQGIYGYTF.

This clonotype was counted at least ten times. The chain joins TRBV9 to TRBJ1-6; possibly TRBD1 for D (5 bases). CDR3 length equals 15 residues. Germline V gene data show CDR1 as SGDLS and CDR2 as YYNGEE. The V end was cut by 1 base, the J end by 7 bases, with 12 bases between. In DNA, the CDR3 is TGTGCCAGCAGCGTAACTTGGGGGAGCAATTCACCCCTCCACTTT. This translates into CASSVTWGSNSPLHF.

There are a few counts of this clonotype. This chain uses TRBV30 with TRBJ1-6, with 7 bases identical to TRBD1. With 1 base clipped from V and 7 bases from J, the junction kept 4 bases outside the gene matches. Germline CDR1 GTSNPN, CDR2 SVGIG (reference sequence). This CDR3 has 14 amino acids. This CDR3 reads CAWSETGSNSPLHF. CDR3 bases: TGTGCCTGGAGTGAGACAGGGAGCAATTCACCCCTCCACTTT.